Following are 11 T cell receptor beta chains from one sample sequenced in a study of cytomegalovirus exposure and HLA in healthy donors. Amplification used 60 Vbeta primers and 13 Jbeta primers. The protocol was immunoSEQ multiplex PCR, while the TCRdb copy is restricted to in-frame clones and leaves out a portion. Among more than 110,000 clones listed, around 72% were seen once. Sequencing input: PBMCs. These receptors all stem from a human donor in good health.

The chain is built from TRBV6-5 and TRBJ2-7; D uncertain. The CDR3 sequence is 13 residues long. The V end was cut by 5 bases, the J end by 0 bases, with 8 bases between. Germline V gene data show CDR1 as MNHEY and CDR2 as SVGAGI. The CDR3 region has the DNA TGTGCCAGCAGTCCAGGTGACTCCTACGAGCAGTACTTC. Its protein product is CASSPGDSYEQYF.

The chain carries TRBV28 and TRBJ1-1; D is undetermined. V dropped 4 bases and J dropped 5 bases, with 17 bases sitting between them. The germline V gene encodes CDR1 MDHEN and CDR2 SYDVKM. This CDR3 comprises 15 residues. For the CDR3, the DNA is TGTGCCAGCAGTTACCATACTGGAGGGCGGACTGAAGCTTTCTTT. This sequence encodes CASSYHTGGRTEAFF.

This clone has just a few counts. The rearrangement joins TRBV4-1 to TRBJ1-1; 7 bases align to TRBD1. Germline V gene sequence: CDR1 MGHRA, CDR2 YSYEKL. The CDR3 totals 19 residues. V lost 4 bases and J lost 2; bases outside the gene matches: 19. In nucleotides, the CDR3 is TGCGCCAGCAGCCCGAGACAGGGCCGACGCGCAGGACCAAACACTGAAGCTTTCTTT. Its protein is CASSPRQGRRAGPNTEAFF.

This rearrangement joins TRBV9 to TRBJ1-2; the D gene is possibly TRBD1 (5 bases). The germline V gene has CDR1 SGDLS and CDR2 YYNGEE. Trimming took off 4 bases at V and 4 bases at J, with 11 bases between the two ends. The CDR3 sequence is 13 residues long. The CDR3 DNA follows: TGTGCCAGCAGCTCGGGGGATAGCTATGGCTACACCTTC. This gives the protein CASSSGDSYGYTF.

J is TRBJ2-1 and V is TRBV4-1, with D possibly being TRBD2 (5 bases). Trimming left V 3 bases short and J 7 bases short, with 10 bases between. CDR1 and CDR2 (germline): MGHRA, YSYEKL. The CDR3 is made up of 13 amino acids. CDR3 in amino acids: CASSHPGGNEQFF. CDR3 DNA: TGCGCCAGCAGCCACCCAGGCGGGAATGAGCAGTTCTTC.

Turning to this clone: The sample carries other DNA sequences with the same CDR3. V and J are TRBV9 and TRBJ2-7; 7 bases align to TRBD1. This CDR3 comprises 12 residues. The V gene's germline CDR1 is SGDLS and CDR2 YYNGEE. V dropped 0 bases and J dropped 7; count of bases not matched to a gene: 1. The CDR3 DNA is TGTGCCAGCAGCGTAGGGACAGGAGAGCAGTACTTC. Its protein product is CASSVGTGEQYF.

This clone was detected a few times. The chain joins TRBV9 to TRBJ1-4; no definite D call. V was cut by 2 bases and J by 4 bases, with 12 bases left in between. The CDR3 totals 15 residues. Germline CDR1 reads SGDLS; CDR2 reads YYNGEE. The CDR3 loop is CASSVQGVNNEKLFF. The CDR3 DNA follows: TGTGCCAGCAGCGTTCAAGGAGTTAATAATGAAAAACTGTTTTTT.

The CDR3 DNA is TGTGCCAGCAGCTTCGCCCCAGCGGGGGCCTACTACAATGAGCAGTTCTTC. Translation gives CASSFAPAGAYYNEQFF. This chain connects TRBV5-4 to TRBJ2-1, with 8 bases fitting TRBD2. V lost 2 bases, J lost 3 bases, and 10 bases stayed unmatched. From germline, CDR1 is SGHNT and CDR2 YYREEE (reference sequence). This CDR3 contains 17 residues.

The J gene is TRBJ1-6, the V gene TRBV2; weak D call: TRBD1 (5 bases). This CDR3 has 17 residues. The V end was cut by 2 bases, the J end by 0 bases, with 11 bases between. Germline CDR1 and CDR2: SNHLY and FYNNEI. For the CDR3, the DNA is TGTGCCAGCAGTGAAAGTGGGGGGGTCTCCTATAATTCACCCCTCCACTTT. Amino acid sequence: CASSESGGVSYNSPLHF.

The chain employs TRBV28 and TRBJ2-7; weak D call: TRBD2 (7 bases). This CDR3 spans 15 amino acids. The V and J ends lost 5 bases and 6 bases respectively, with 20 bases between them. Germline lookup yields CDR1 MDHEN and CDR2 SYDVKM. Written as DNA, the CDR3 is TGTGCCAGCAGTCCCCGCCTCGGGGGGCTCTCCGAGCAGTACTTC. Translating it yields CASSPRLGGLSEQYF.

In this sample, this clone turned up a few times. This chain uses TRBV7-9 with TRBJ1-5; maybe TRBD1 (5 bases). The V gene lost 5 bases and the J gene lost 5 bases, with 7 bases spanning the gap. This CDR3 is 12 amino acids long. Germline V gene lookup returns CDR1 SEHNR and CDR2 FQNEAQ (reference sequence). The CDR3 region is CASSATDQPQHF. The CDR3 nucleotides are TGTGCCAGCAGCGCGACAGATCAGCCCCAGCATTTT.